This TCR beta chain appears in the sequencing data of a study of T-cell memory formation after mild COVID-19. General observations from the study: Nothing showed for sure that second-wave clones peaking on day 37 were SARS-CoV-2 specific. CD4+ contracting clones were found mainly in CM and EM, and CD8+ ones in EMRA. Memory cells collected pre-infection included some clones that later responded, suggesting cross-reactive memory joined.

With constant-segment primers, 5'RACE yielded cDNA libraries of TCR alpha and TCR beta that carried sample barcodes and UMIs. In TCRdb, the 5' RACE reads were re-called with MiXCR into one record per CDR3 protein. The table shows some 320,000 distinct CDR3 sequences, with 13% to 15% occurring only once. This clonotype was seen ten or more times. Its target is unknown. Trimming pared 5 bases from V and 0 bases from J, leaving 12 bases between. The CDR3 extends over 14 amino acids. Germline CDR1 DFQATT, CDR2 SNEGSKA (reference sequence). Sample: PBMCs or a T cell subset sorted from them (not recorded which). The chain uses TRBV20-1 and TRBJ2-3; maybe TRBD2 (5 bases). The TCR was taken from a man between 18 and 35 years old who had mild COVID-19 (a few samples of this study predate the infection). Cell type and time point are not known. CDR3 residues: CSAPLEDSTDTQYF. The CDR3 region has the DNA TGCAGTGCTCCTCTGGAGGACAGCACAGATACGCAGTATTTT.